Listed here are 23 T cell receptor beta chains from one sample, sequenced in a study of T-cell memory formation after mild COVID-19. TCRdb re-called the 5' RACE reads with MiXCR, one entry per CDR3 protein. The sample holds about 410,000 distinct CDR3 sequences, 20% to 25% seen once. Sample: PBMCs or a T cell subset sorted from them (not recorded which). The receptors originated from an adult woman who had mild COVID-19 (a few samples of this study predate the infection). Cell type and time point are not known.

The sample holds many counts of this clonotype. CDR3 protein: CASSFGGNQPQHF. In nucleotides, the CDR3 is TGTGCCAGCAGTTTCGGAGGCAATCAGCCCCAGCATTTT. The chain couples TRBV7-2 to TRBJ1-5, with unresolved D. CDR3 length: 13 amino acids. Trimming pared 6 bases from V and 2 bases from J, leaving 8 bases between. Germline V gene sequence: CDR1 SGHTA, CDR2 FQGNSA.

This clonotype came up a few times. The V call is TRBV9, the J call TRBJ2-1; perhaps TRBD2 as D (5 bases). Trimming took 0 bases from V and 4 from J, leaving 11 bases between them. This CDR3 is built from 15 residues. Germline V CDR1 and CDR2: SGDLS, YYNGEE. The CDR3 here is CASSVASGLYNEQFF. In nucleotides, the CDR3 is TGTGCCAGCAGCGTAGCCAGCGGTCTATACAATGAGCAGTTCTTC.

This clonotype was found many times. V gene TRBV6-6 combines with J gene TRBJ2-1; D gene ambiguous. From germline, CDR1 is MNHNY and CDR2 SVGAGI (reference sequence). This CDR3 contains 12 residues. V dropped 8 bases and J dropped 8 bases, with 13 bases sitting between them. The CDR3 loop reads CASGIRVDEQFF. The CDR3 nucleotides read TGTGCCAGCGGAATTAGAGTGGATGAGCAGTTCTTC.

J is TRBJ2-7 and V is TRBV27, with D perhaps matching TRBD1 (5 bases). The germline CDR1 and CDR2 sequences are MNHEY and SMNVEV (reference sequence). There are 13 residues in the CDR3. V was pared by 3 bases and J by 7 bases, with 13 bases between. The CDR3 DNA is TGTGCCAGCAGTTTTGGCGCCTACAGGGAGCAGTACTTC. It encodes CASSFGAYREQYF.

The chain recombines TRBV7-2 with TRBJ2-1, with D hard to call. Trimming removed 1 base from V and 16 bases from J, with 17 bases in between. This CDR3 region has 13 residues. Germline CDR1 and CDR2: SGHTA and FQGNSA. The CDR3 here is CASSLGVAPRQFF. DNA for the CDR3: TGTGCCAGCAGCTTAGGTGTCGCCCCGAGGCAATTCTTC.

The rearrangement uses TRBV18 and TRBJ1-1; D is undetermined. The germline V gene has CDR1 KGHSH and CDR2 LQKENI. Trimming left V 1 base short and J 1 base short, with 13 bases between. The CDR3 sequence is 16 residues long. CDR3 sequence (DNA): TGTGCCAGCTCACCACGGAGGGTTGAAGGGAACACTGAAGCTTTCTTT. This gives the protein CASSPRRVEGNTEAFF. Full variable domain (missing parts from reference TRBV18 and TRBJ1-1): NAGVMQNPRHLVRRRGQEARLRCSPMKGHSHVYWYRQLPEEGLKFMVYLQKENIIDESGMPKERFSAEFPKEGPSILRIQQVVRGDSAAYFCASSPRRVEGNTEAFFGQGTRLTVV.

The chain carries TRBV24-1 and TRBJ2-1; 7 bases line up with TRBD1. The CDR3 is made up of 16 amino acids. J gave up 4 bases and V 3 bases, and 8 bases lay outside the gene matches. The V gene's germline CDR1 is KGHDR and CDR2 SFDVKD. CDR3 coding DNA: TGTGCCACCAGTGATAAAAACAGGGGTGAATACAATGAGCAGTTCTTC. Translating it yields CATSDKNRGEYNEQFF.

In this sample, this clonotype turned up a few times. Sequence at one end of the junction differs from germline and may be a read error. The rearrangement links TRBV20-1 to TRBJ2-2, with 9 bases that match TRBD2. Germline V gene data show CDR1 as DFQATT and CDR2 as SNEGSKA (reference sequence). The CDR3 has 15 amino acids. The CDR3 spells CSASSASGNIGELFF. DNA of the CDR3: TGCAGTGCTAGTTCGGCTAGCGGGAACATCGGGGAGCTGTTTTTT.

The sample holds a few counts of this clonotype. The rearrangement joins TRBV20-1 to TRBJ2-5, with D possibly being TRBD1 (5 bases). Trimming left V 3 bases short and J 4 bases short, with 15 bases between. The CDR3 length is 14 residues. The germline gives CDR1 DFQATT, CDR2 SNEGSKA (reference sequence). The CDR3 region is CSARGAQGRETQYF. The CDR3 region has the DNA TGCAGTGCTAGGGGCGCGCAGGGAAGAGAGACCCAGTACTTC.

This clonotype was recorded a few times. This rearrangement joins TRBV7-9 to TRBJ2-3; TRBD1 or TRBD2 may be the D gene (5 bases each). This CDR3 contains 14 residues. The V and J ends lost 8 bases and 0 bases respectively, with 12 bases between them. Germline CDR1 and CDR2: SEHNR and FQNEAQ (reference sequence). CDR3: CASRKGESTDTQYF. The DNA of the CDR3 is TGTGCCAGCCGAAAAGGGGAGAGCACAGATACGCAGTATTTT.

This clonotype was counted a few times. The V and J genes are TRBV12-3 or TRBV12-4 and TRBJ1-2, with 7 bases lining up with TRBD1. There are 15 residues in the CDR3. Germline trimming cut 6 bases from V and 4 bases from J; bases unmatched to any gene: 11. DNA for the CDR3: TGTGCCAGCAGCGCGAGGACAGGCGTCACCTATGGCTACACCTTC. It codes for CASSARTGVTYGYTF.

This clonotype has only a few counts. V gene TRBV6-5 combines with J gene TRBJ2-1; the D is unclear. Trimming removed 0 bases at V and 4 bases at J, with 10 bases between. Per the germline V gene, CDR1 is MNHEY and CDR2 is SVGAGI. The CDR3 covers 15 residues. In DNA, the CDR3 is TGTGCCAGCAGTTACTCCGACACCATTTACAATGAGCAGTTCTTC. Translating it yields CASSYSDTIYNEQFF.

J is TRBJ2-7 and V is TRBV6-6, with TRBD2 matching 10 bases. The V segment lost 10 bases and the J segment 6 bases; nucleotides outside the gene matches: 6. CDR1 MNHNY and CDR2 SVGAGI come from the germline V gene (reference sequence). There are 12 residues in the CDR3. In DNA form, the CDR3 reads TGTGCCACCCTAGCGGGAGCAGCCGAGCAGTACTTC. Protein: CATLAGAAEQYF.

J is TRBJ1-4 and V is TRBV12-3 or TRBV12-4, with D perhaps matching TRBD1 (5 bases). V lost 6 bases and J 8 bases, leaving 16 bases between the germline ends. The CDR3 loop spans 14 amino acids. CDR3 bases: TGTGCCAGCAGCCAGGGCGAAGGATGGGAAAAACTGTTTTTT. Its translation: CASSQGEGWEKLFF.

This clonotype was seen a few times. The gene calls are TRBV7-6 and TRBJ2-1, with D possibly matching TRBD2 (6 bases). This CDR3 region has 15 residues. V was clipped by 7 bases and J by 7 bases, with 20 bases between them. Germline V lookup: CDR1 SGHVS, CDR2 FNYEAQ. Here the CDR3 DNA reads TGTGCCAGCACCCAAGGGCGGGGTTGGAGGAATGAGCAGTTCTTC. It codes for CASTQGRGWRNEQFF.

The rearrangement joins TRBV12-3 or TRBV12-4 to TRBJ2-5; the match to TRBD1 covers 7 bases. Trimming took 6 bases from V and 3 from J; bases not matched to a gene: 4. This CDR3 contains 13 residues. For the CDR3, the DNA is TGTGCCAGCAGGCAGGGGGTAGAAGAGACCCAGTACTTC. Encoded protein: CASRQGVEETQYF.

There are a few counts of this clonotype. J is TRBJ2-3 and V is TRBV2; 8 bases match TRBD2. Losses at the gene ends were 7 bases for V and 4 bases for J; bases not matched to a gene: 10. CDR3 length equals 15 residues. Looked up from germline, CDR1 is SNHLY and CDR2 is FYNNEI. The CDR3 bases are TGTGCCAGCAACATTCGGGGGGGCCTAGCAGATACGCAGTATTTT. Translation: CASNIRGGLADTQYF.

This clonotype was seen a handful of times. The chain is built from TRBV6-2 or TRBV6-3 and TRBJ2-7; possibly TRBD2 for D (5 bases). Germline CDR1 is MNHEY and CDR2 is SVGEGT. Trimming removed 5 bases at V and 0 bases at J, with 8 bases between. The CDR3 is 13 amino acids. CDR3 protein: CASSRGYSYEQYF. The CDR3 DNA follows: TGTGCCAGCAGTCGGGGTTACTCCTACGAGCAGTACTTC.

This chain uses TRBV24-1 with TRBJ2-7; a weak D match, TRBD2 (6 bases). Germline CDR1 and CDR2: KGHDR and SFDVKD. The CDR3 is made up of 11 amino acids. Trimming removed 5 bases from V and 5 bases from J, with 6 bases in between. CDR3 residues: CATSAGDEQYF. CDR3 nucleotides: TGTGCCACCAGTGCGGGGGACGAGCAGTACTTC.

The chain is built from TRBV12-3 or TRBV12-4 and TRBJ1-2; no reliable D call. CDR3 length equals 15 residues. V gave up 5 bases and J gave up 4 bases, with 17 bases separating them. The CDR3: CASSPDVTLGYGYTF. CDR3 bases: TGTGCCAGCAGTCCGGACGTGACTCTAGGCTATGGCTACACCTTC.

This clonotype has more than one count but fewer than ten. The chain is built from TRBV10-3 and TRBJ2-2, with 13 nucleotides matching TRBD2. Germline assignment: CDR1 ENHRY and CDR2 SYGVKD. The CDR3 loop spans 16 amino acids. V lost 6 bases and J lost 5; bases outside the gene matches: 6. CDR3 loop: CAIRDGLAGDTGELFF. CDR3 in DNA: TGTGCCATCAGGGACGGACTAGCGGGAGATACCGGGGAGCTGTTTTTT.

This chain links TRBV19 with TRBJ2-3; 9 bases fit TRBD2. CDR1 is LNHDA and CDR2 is SQIVND in the germline V gene (reference sequence). V trimming: 8 bases; J trimming: 2 bases; junction bases outside the gene matches: 8. CDR3 length: 15 amino acids. The CDR3 sequence: CASGSSGVNTDTQYF. In nucleotides, the CDR3 is TGTGCCAGTGGATCTAGCGGGGTGAACACAGATACGCAGTATTTT.

The table lists this clonotype with a few counts. V usage is TRBV11-2 and J usage is TRBJ2-2; D unresolved. The V gene's germline CDR1 is SGHAT and CDR2 FQNNGV. This CDR3 spans 17 amino acids. V shed 4 bases and J shed 4 bases, with 19 bases lying between them. The CDR3 reads CASSSIHNRRFTGELFF. The CDR3 bases are TGTGCCAGCAGCTCCATACATAACCGCCGGTTCACCGGGGAGCTGTTTTTT.